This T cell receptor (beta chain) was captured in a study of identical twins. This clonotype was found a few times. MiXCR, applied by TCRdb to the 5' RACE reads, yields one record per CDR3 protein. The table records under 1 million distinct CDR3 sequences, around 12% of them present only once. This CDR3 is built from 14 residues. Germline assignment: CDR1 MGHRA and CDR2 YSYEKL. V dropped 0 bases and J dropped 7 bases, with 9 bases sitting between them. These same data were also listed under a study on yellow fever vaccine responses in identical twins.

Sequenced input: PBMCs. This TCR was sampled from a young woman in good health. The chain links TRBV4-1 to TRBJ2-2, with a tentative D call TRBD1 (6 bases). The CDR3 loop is CASSQDRGLGELFF. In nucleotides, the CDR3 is TGCGCCAGCAGCCAAGACAGGGGCCTCGGGGAGCTGTTTTTT.